This TCR beta chain was identified during a study of preoperative IRX-2 immunotherapy in early breast cancer. Some clones are missing from TCRdb's copy, which holds only in-frame ones; the method was immunoSEQ multiplex PCR. The table includes over 60,000 clones, roughly 94% detected once. V lost 5 bases, J lost 2 bases, and 1 base stayed unmatched. This CDR3 has 12 amino acids. CDR1 SQVTM and CDR2 ANQGSEA come from the germline V gene. The treatment: preoperative locoregional IRX-2 cytokine immunotherapy. This phase Ib study tested locoregional IRX-2 cytokine immunotherapy given before surgery. Collection took place from a patient treated with IRX-2 immunotherapy. This sequence was found in a human donor with breast cancer. J is TRBJ1-2 and V is TRBV29-1, with TRBD1 matching 8 bases. CDR3 bases: TGCAGCGTTCGACAGGGGAACTATGGCTACACCTTC. Amino acids: CSVRQGNYGYTF.